This T cell receptor beta chain emerged from a study of cytomegalovirus exposure and HLA in healthy donors. V gave up 7 bases and J gave up 4 bases, with 13 bases separating them. This CDR3 spans 13 amino acids. Germline V CDR1 and CDR2: MDHEN, SYDVKM. 60 Vbeta and 13 Jbeta primers were used in PCR. Only in-frame clones appear in the TCRdb table, and some are missing; sequencing was by immunoSEQ multiplex PCR. This sample's table reports 80,000 to 100,000 clones. Sequencing input: PBMCs. The chain joins TRBV28 to TRBJ2-5; D gene uncertain. The clonotype comes from a woman in her 30s in good health and CMV-seronegative. CDR3 loop: CASTRTHGETQYF. For the CDR3, the DNA is TGTGCCAGCACCAGAACCCATGGAGAGACCCAGTACTTC.